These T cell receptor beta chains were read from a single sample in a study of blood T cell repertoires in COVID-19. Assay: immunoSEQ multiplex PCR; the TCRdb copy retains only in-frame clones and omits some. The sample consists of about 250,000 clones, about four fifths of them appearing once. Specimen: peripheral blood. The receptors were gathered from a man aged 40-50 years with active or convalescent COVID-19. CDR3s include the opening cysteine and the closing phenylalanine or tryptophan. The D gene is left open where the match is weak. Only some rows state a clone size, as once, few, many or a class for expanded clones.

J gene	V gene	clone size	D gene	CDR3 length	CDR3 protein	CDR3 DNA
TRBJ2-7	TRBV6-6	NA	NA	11	CASSYSNEQYF	TGTGCCAGCAGTTACTCTAACGAGCAGTACTTC
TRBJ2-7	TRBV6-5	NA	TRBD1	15	CASSLDRGPAYEQYF	TGTGCCAGCAGTTTGGACAGGGGGCCAGCCTACGAGCAGTACTTC
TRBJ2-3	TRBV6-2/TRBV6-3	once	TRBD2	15	CASSYSREGTDTQYF	TGTGCCAGCAGTTACTCGAGGGAGGGTACAGATACGCAGTATTTT
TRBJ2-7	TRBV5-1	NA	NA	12	CASSPRGGEQYF	TGCGCCAGCAGCCCACGGGGAGGCGAGCAGTACTTC
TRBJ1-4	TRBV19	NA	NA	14	CASSTQGANEKLFF	TGTGCCAGTAGTACACAGGGAGCTAATGAAAAACTGTTTTTT
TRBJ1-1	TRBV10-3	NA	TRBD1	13	CAAQGDLNTEAFF	TGTGCCGCACAGGGGGATCTGAACACTGAAGCTTTCTTT
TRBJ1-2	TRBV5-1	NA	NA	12	CASSLDFRGYTF	TGCGCCAGCAGCTTGGACTTCCGCGGCTACACCTTC
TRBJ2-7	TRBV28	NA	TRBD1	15	CASSRPGTGGYEQYF	TGTGCCAGCAGCCGCCCTGGGACAGGGGGCTACGAGCAGTACTTC
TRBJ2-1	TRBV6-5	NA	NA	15	CASFLGAGAYNEQFF	TGTGCCAGCTTTTTGGGGGCGGGGGCCTACAATGAGCAGTTCTTC
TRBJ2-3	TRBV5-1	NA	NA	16	CASSLRERMHTDTQYF	TGCGCCAGCAGCTTGCGGGAGAGAATGCACACAGATACGCAGTATTTT
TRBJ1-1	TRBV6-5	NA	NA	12	CASSRGYTEAFF	TGTGCCAGCAGTCGCGGATACACTGAAGCTTTCTTT
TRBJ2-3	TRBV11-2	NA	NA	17	CASSQDRFSSYGDTQYF	TGTGCCAGCAGCCAAGACAGGTTCTCCTCCTACGGAGATACGCAGTATTTT
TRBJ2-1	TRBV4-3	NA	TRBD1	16	CASSPEGQAVWDEQFF	TGCGCCAGCAGCCCTGAAGGACAGGCCGTCTGGGATGAGCAGTTCTTC
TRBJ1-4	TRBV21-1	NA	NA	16	CASSTRQGSTDEKLFF	TGTGCCAGCAGCACTCGACAGGGGAGTACGGATGAAAAACTGTTTTTT
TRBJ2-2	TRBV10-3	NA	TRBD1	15	CAISESGQGSRELFF	TGTGCCATCAGTGAGTCGGGACAGGGGTCCCGGGAGCTGTTTTTT
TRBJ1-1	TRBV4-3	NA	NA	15	CASSQVLGGATEAFF	TGCGCCAGCAGCCAAGTTTTGGGGGGGGCCACTGAAGCTTTCTTT
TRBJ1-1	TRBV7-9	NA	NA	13	CASSSDTNTEAFF	TGTGCCAGCAGCTCGGACACGAACACTGAAGCTTTCTTT
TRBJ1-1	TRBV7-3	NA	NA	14	CASSPGGGGTEAFF	TGTGCCAGCAGCCCCGGGGGAGGGGGCACTGAAGCTTTCTTT
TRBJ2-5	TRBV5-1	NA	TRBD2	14	CASSLNGGEETQYF	TGCGCCAGCAGCTTGAACGGGGGGGAAGAGACCCAGTACTTC
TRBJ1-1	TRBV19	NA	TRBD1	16	CASSIPGDRENTEAFF	TGTGCCAGTAGTATACCGGGAGACAGGGAGAACACTGAAGCTTTCTTT
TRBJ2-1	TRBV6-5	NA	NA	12	CASSPQQNEQFF	TGTGCCAGCAGCCCACAGCAAAATGAGCAGTTCTTC
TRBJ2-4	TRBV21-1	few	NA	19	CASSLWTSGGTLAKNIQYF	TGTGCCAGCAGCTTGTGGACTAGCGGGGGGACCCTAGCCAAAAACATTCAGTACTTC
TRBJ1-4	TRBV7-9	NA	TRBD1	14	CASSGTGSLEKLFF	TGTGCCAGCAGTGGGACAGGCTCCCTTGAAAAACTGTTTTTT
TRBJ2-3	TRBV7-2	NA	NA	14	CASSLAVGADTQYF	TGTGCCAGCAGCTTAGCCGTAGGAGCGGATACGCAGTATTTT
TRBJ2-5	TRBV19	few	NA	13	CASSTTRKETQYF	TGTGCCAGTAGTACCACTAGAAAAGAGACCCAGTACTTC
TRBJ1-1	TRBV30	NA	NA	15	CAWTPILQGNTEAFF	TGTGCCTGGACTCCCATATTACAGGGGAACACTGAAGCTTTCTTT
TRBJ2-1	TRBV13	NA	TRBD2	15	CASSFWTSRYNEQFF	TGTGCCAGCAGCTTTTGGACTAGCCGCTACAATGAGCAGTTCTTC
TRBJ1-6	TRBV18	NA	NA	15	CASSPPGAGESPLHF	TGTGCCAGCTCACCACCGGGGGCAGGGGAGTCACCCCTCCACTTT
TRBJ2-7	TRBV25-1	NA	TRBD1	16	CASSRDREVSGYEQYF	TGTGCCAGCAGCCGGGACAGGGAGGTTTCAGGCTACGAGCAGTACTTC
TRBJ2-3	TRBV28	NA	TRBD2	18	CASSLSRAGGRARDTQYF	TGTGCCAGCAGTTTATCGCGTGCGGGCGGGAGGGCAAGAGATACGCAGTATTTT
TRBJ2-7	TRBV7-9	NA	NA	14	CASSFTLSSYEQYF	TGTGCCAGCAGCTTTACGCTTAGCTCCTACGAGCAGTACTTC
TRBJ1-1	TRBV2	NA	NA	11	CASSADLGAFF	TGTGCCAGCAGTGCAGATCTTGGAGCTTTCTTT
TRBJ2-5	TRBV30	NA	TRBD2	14	CAWSRLAGGPAQYF	TGTGCCTGGAGTAGACTAGCGGGGGGGCCGGCCCAGTACTTC
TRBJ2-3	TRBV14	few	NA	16	CASSPIGGFRSDTQYF	TGTGCCAGCAGCCCGATTGGGGGGTTTAGATCAGATACGCAGTATTTT
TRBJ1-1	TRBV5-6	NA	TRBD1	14	CASSDTGGDSEAFF	TGTGCCAGCAGCGACACAGGGGGGGACTCTGAAGCTTTCTTT
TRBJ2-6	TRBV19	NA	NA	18	CASSMVMAPESGANVLTF	TGTGCCAGTAGTATGGTAATGGCCCCCGAATCTGGGGCCAACGTCCTGACTTTC